Listed below are T cell receptor beta chains from one sample, sequenced in a study of human T cells and chemical hapten exposure. Each CDR3 protein is one row after TCRdb ran MiXCR on the RACE reads. The table lists around 200,000 distinct CDR3 sequences, around 23% of them singletons. The sequences come from whole blood, collected in connection with sensitization to the hapten diphenylcyclopropenone (DPC). All receptors derive from a woman in her 40s with alopecia areata. Some clones in this sample may be carry-over from other donors' samples. The CDR3 runs from the conserved cysteine through the conserved F or W. The order of the fields is clone size, D gene, J gene, V gene, CDR3 protein, CDR3 DNA. A D gene is named only where the DNA matches it firmly. Some rows have no size entry. The others give once, few or many, or a class for an expanded clone.

>.|.|TRBJ2-3|TRBV20-1
CSARATDTQYF
TGCAGTGCTAGAGCCACAGATACGCAGTATTTT
>.|TRBD1|TRBJ2-7|TRBV6-2/TRBV6-3
CASSSRDRPWFGQYF
TGTGCCAGCAGTTCCCGGGACAGGCCCTGGTTTGGGCAGTACTTC
>.|.|TRBJ2-5|TRBV29-1
CSVIFGGRETQYF
TGCAGCGTTATCTTTGGGGGGAGAGAGACCCAGTACTTC
>few|.|TRBJ2-1|TRBV5-5
CASSFGGLPSGEQFF
TGTGCCAGCAGCTTCGGGGGGCTCCCCTCAGGCGAGCAGTTCTTC
>many|.|TRBJ2-1|TRBV5-1
CASSLVAESYNEQFF
TGCGCCAGCAGCTTGGTAGCGGAATCCTACAATGAGCAGTTCTTC
>few|.|TRBJ2-5|TRBV20-1
CSASLFRETQYF
TGCAGTGCTAGTTTGTTTCGTGAGACCCAGTACTTC
>few|.|TRBJ2-7|TRBV20-1
CSAIRSSYEQYF
TGCAGTGCTATACGCAGCTCCTACGAGCAGTACTTC
>.|.|TRBJ1-2|TRBV20-1
CSAREVRGYYGYTF
TGCAGTGCTAGAGAAGTACGGGGCTACTATGGCTACACCTTC
>.|.|TRBJ1-3|TRBV5-1
CASSWGSGIPGNTIYF
TGCGCCAGCAGCTGGGGGTCGGGCATTCCTGGAAACACCATATATTTT
>.|.|TRBJ1-6|TRBV5-6
CASSTGNDSPLHF
TGTGCCAGCAGCACAGGGAACGATTCACCCCTCCACTTT
>.|.|TRBJ2-2|TRBV5-1
CASSRDSQNGELFF
TGCGCCAGCAGCCGGGACTCCCAAAACGGGGAGCTGTTTTTT
>many|TRBD1|TRBJ2-1|TRBV9
CASSPQGEIYNEQFF
TGTGCCAGCAGCCCGCAGGGGGAAATCTACAATGAGCAGTTCTTC
>.|.|TRBJ2-5|TRBV28
CASSYDRTQETQYF
TGTGCCAGCAGTTATGACAGGACCCAAGAGACCCAGTACTTC
>.|TRBD1|TRBJ2-1|TRBV20-1
CSARGTGSTYNEQFF
TGCAGTGCTAGGGGGACAGGGAGCACCTACAATGAGCAGTTCTTC
>.|.|TRBJ1-5|TRBV7-8
CASSLGRLRGPQHF
TGTGCCAGCAGCTTAGGGCGGCTCCGAGGGCCCCAGCATTTT
>few|.|TRBJ1-3|TRBV28
CASRRGTWLGNTIYF
TGTGCCAGCAGACGGGGAACTTGGCTTGGAAACACCATATATTTT
>.|TRBD1|TRBJ1-4|TRBV6-5
CASGGTANEKLFF
TGTGCCAGCGGCGGGACAGCTAATGAAAAACTGTTTTTT
>.|.|TRBJ1-2|TRBV20-1
CSASGTGYYGYTF
TGCAGTGCTAGCGGAACAGGGTACTATGGCTACACCTTC
>.|.|TRBJ2-7|TRBV28
CASRLGGSHEQYF
TGTGCCAGCCGGCTCGGGGGTAGCCACGAGCAGTACTTC
>.|.|TRBJ1-6|TRBV24-1
CATRLEESSYNSPLHF
TGTGCCACCAGACTGGAGGAAAGCTCCTATAATTCACCCCTCCACTTT
>few|.|TRBJ2-5|TRBV29-1
CSVEALTKTQYF
TGCAGCGTTGAAGCGCTGACTAAGACCCAGTACTTC
>.|.|TRBJ2-5|TRBV3-2
CASSQLVGQETQYF
TGTGCCAGCAGCCAACTGGTTGGCCAAGAGACCCAGTACTTC
>.|TRBD2|TRBJ2-3|TRBV4-1
CASSQERAGEVLDTQYF
TGCGCCAGCAGCCAAGAAAGGGCGGGAGAGGTGCTAGATACGCAGTATTTT
>few|TRBD1|TRBJ1-5|TRBV18
CASSPGTANQPQHF
TGTGCCAGCTCACCCGGGACAGCAAATCAGCCCCAGCATTTT
>.|.|TRBJ1-1|TRBV29-1
CSVARQTNTEAFF
TGCAGCGTTGCCCGACAGACGAACACTGAAGCTTTCTTT
>few|.|TRBJ1-2|TRBV3-1
CASSQETGNYGYTF
TGTGCCAGCAGCCAAGAAACGGGCAACTATGGCTACACCTTC
>few|TRBD2|TRBJ2-3|TRBV4-3
CASSHEWTSGDTDTQYF
TGCGCCAGCAGCCATGAATGGACTAGCGGGGACACAGATACGCAGTATTTT
>.|TRBD2|TRBJ2-7|TRBV7-9
CASSANPLRERSYEQYF
TGTGCCAGCAGCGCAAACCCCTTGCGGGAGAGGAGTTACGAGCAGTACTTC
>many|.|TRBJ2-2|TRBV29-1
CSVHKSTGELFF
TGCAGCGTTCACAAGTCCACCGGGGAGCTGTTTTTT
>few|.|TRBJ2-1|TRBV9
CASSVADANYNEQFF
TGTGCCAGCAGCGTAGCGGACGCTAACTACAATGAGCAGTTCTTC
>.|TRBD1|TRBJ2-7|TRBV20-1
CSASGDRSYEQYF
TGCAGTGCTAGCGGGGACAGATCCTACGAGCAGTACTTC
>.|.|TRBJ2-2|TRBV4-3
CASSQDLLRGSNTGELFF
TGCGCCAGCAGCCAAGATTTGTTGCGCGGATCGAACACCGGGGAGCTGTTTTTT
>.|.|TRBJ2-6|TRBV6-5
CASSYSRAGANVLTF
TGTGCCAGCAGTTACTCGAGGGCAGGAGCCAACGTCCTGACTTTC
>.|.|TRBJ1-4|TRBV6-2/TRBV6-3
CASSTNRGPGEKLFF
TGTGCCAGCAGTACCAACCGGGGGCCGGGAGAAAAACTGTTTTTT
>.|.|TRBJ1-1|TRBV10-3
CASREGGTEAFF
TGTGCCAGCAGAGAGGGAGGCACTGAAGCTTTCTTT
>many|TRBD1|TRBJ2-7|TRBV4-2
CASSHTGEVEQYF
TGTGCCAGCAGCCACACAGGGGAAGTCGAGCAGTACTTC
>few|.|TRBJ2-3|TRBV9
CASSAPGHLTDTQYF
TGTGCCAGCAGCGCCCCGGGACACCTCACAGATACGCAGTATTTT
>.|TRBD1|TRBJ2-7|TRBV6-2/TRBV6-3
CASSPLDRAYEQYF
TGTGCCAGCAGCCCCCTGGACAGGGCCTACGAGCAGTACTTC
>many|.|TRBJ2-1|TRBV9
CASSVDGTDYNEQFF
TGTGCCAGCAGCGTAGATGGGACGGACTACAATGAGCAGTTCTTC
>few|.|TRBJ1-2|TRBV28
CASSSGAGRANYGYTF
TGTGCCAGCAGCTCTGGGGCAGGCAGAGCTAACTATGGCTACACCTTC
>.|TRBD2|TRBJ2-7|TRBV6-2/TRBV6-3
CASSYSTSGTYEQYF
TGTGCCAGCAGTTACTCGACTAGCGGAACCTACGAGCAGTACTTC
>.|TRBD2|TRBJ2-1|TRBV7-9
CASSLGGLAVDEQFF
TGTGCCAGCAGCTTAGGCGGACTAGCGGTGGATGAGCAGTTCTTC
>few|TRBD2|TRBJ2-5|TRBV7-9
CASSSTSGTTETQYF
TGTGCCAGCAGCTCGACCTCCGGGACTACTGAAACCCAGTACTTC
>.|TRBD2|TRBJ2-7|TRBV12-3/TRBV12-4
CASRPGTSPYEQYF
TGTGCCAGCAGACCTGGGACTAGCCCCTACGAGCAGTACTTC
>few|TRBD2|TRBJ2-5|TRBV28
CASSFYAGGSEETQYF
TGTGCCAGCAGTTTTTACGCGGGAGGTTCCGAAGAGACCCAGTACTTC
>.|TRBD1|TRBJ2-7|TRBV28
CASSSPGTGVYEQYF
TGTGCCAGCAGTTCTCCCGGGACAGGGGTCTACGAGCAGTACTTC
>many|TRBD1|TRBJ1-3|TRBV5-1
CASRGQETIYF
TGCGCCAGCCGGGGACAGGAGACCATATATTTT
>few|.|TRBJ1-2|TRBV12-3/TRBV12-4
CASSIPGPSGSGYTF
TGTGCCAGCAGTATCCCCGGGCCCTCCGGGAGTGGCTACACCTTC
>few|.|TRBJ1-2|TRBV20-1
CSARTTDHYGYTF
TGCAGTGCTAGGACGACAGATCACTATGGCTACACCTTC
>.|.|TRBJ2-3|TRBV10-3
CAIRRTGGTDTQYF
TGTGCCATCAGGAGAACCGGGGGCACAGATACGCAGTATTTT
>many|TRBD1|TRBJ1-2|TRBV6-2/TRBV6-3
CASSGTGNYGYTF
TGTGCCAGCAGTGGGACAGGGAACTATGGCTACACCTTC
>.|.|TRBJ2-1|TRBV6-5
CASSRLSSYNEQFF
TGTGCCAGCAGCCGACTATCATCCTACAATGAGCAGTTCTTC
>.|.|TRBJ2-2|TRBV6-5
CASKKGANTGELFF
TGTGCCAGCAAAAAGGGCGCGAACACCGGGGAGCTGTTTTTT
>.|TRBD1|TRBJ2-7|TRBV4-2
CASSEGQGDYEQYF
TGTGCCAGCAGCGAGGGACAGGGGGACTACGAGCAGTACTTC
>many|.|TRBJ2-5|TRBV7-9
CASSPWLARQETQYF
TGTGCCAGCAGCCCATGGCTAGCGCGTCAAGAGACCCAGTACTTC
>few|.|TRBJ1-1|TRBV29-1
CSVAQGSSEAFF
TGCAGCGTAGCGCAAGGGAGCTCTGAAGCTTTCTTT
>many|.|TRBJ1-6|TRBV4-3
CASSQERRGNYNSPLHF
TGCGCCAGCAGCCAAGAAAGGCGGGGGAACTATAATTCACCCCTCCACTTT
>few|.|TRBJ2-7|TRBV7-2
CASSFQGTYEQYF
TGTGCCAGCAGCTTTCAGGGAACCTACGAGCAGTACTTC
>once|TRBD2|TRBJ2-2|TRBV7-2
CASTEREEAGELFF
TGTGCCAGCACCGAGCGGGAGGAGGCCGGGGAGCTGTTTTTT
>few|.|TRBJ2-7|TRBV29-1
CSVVWLARGEQYF
TGCAGCGTTGTCTGGCTTGCCAGGGGCGAGCAGTACTTC